The rows below give T cell receptor beta chains drawn from one sample of a study of blood T cell repertoires in COVID-19. The protocol was immunoSEQ multiplex PCR, while the TCRdb copy is restricted to in-frame clones and leaves out a portion. The sample lists 250,000 to 300,000 clones; 89% were seen once. The specimen sequenced was PBMCs or T cells enriched from blood (not recorded which). The receptors were sampled from a woman aged 45-65 years who had been exposed to COVID-19. CDR3s include the opening cysteine and the closing phenylalanine or tryptophan.

v_call cdr3_aa
TRBV18 CASSPGGADTGELFF
TRBV11-1 CASSARQGKSGGELFF
TRBV5-1 CASSGRTEAFF
TRBV7-9 CASSFLAGGTQETQYF
TRBV30 CAWSLTGGATGEQYF
TRBV6-5 CATRNPGSDTQYF
TRBV10-3 CAFARGTSTDTQYF
TRBV10-3 CAISESLGRDRSNYGYTF
TRBV3-1/TRBV3-2 CASSQAGGYGGTQYF
TRBV6-5 CASSLRDFGPDTQYF
TRBV7-2 CASSLVGLAGEAYEQYF
TRBV11-3 CASSLYGPGSNEQFF
TRBV4-2 CASSASDRGKQPQHF
TRBV18 CASSPQQGAEEKLFF
TRBV9 CASSVGGSWQETQYF
TRBV5-1 CASSLESRTKNYEQYF
TRBV9 CASSVAFGSGGAITGELFF
TRBV10-3 CAAGGTERSPLHF
TRBV28 CASSLSLGTRKSTDTQYF